The rows below give T cell receptor beta chains drawn from one sample of a study of blood T cells in healthy people across ages. TCRdb itself ran the 5' RACE reads through MiXCR, one entry per CDR3 protein. Among approximately 830,000 distinct CDR3 sequences, under 80% were seen once, and the ten largest hold around a quarter. The sequenced sample consisted of blood. The receptors shown here come from a man aged 25 to 40 in good health. The CDR3 runs from the conserved cysteine through the conserved F or W. The D gene is left open where the match is weak. A row's size may be missing; if present it is once, few, many or a size class.

V	size	J	D	DNA	CDR3
TRBV12-3/TRBV12-4	NA	TRBJ2-7	TRBD2	TGTGCCAGCAGTACGGGACTAGCGGGGCGGGAGCAGTACTTC	CASSTGLAGREQYF
TRBV12-3/TRBV12-4	NA	TRBJ2-2	TRBD2	TGTGCCAGCAGTTTAGCAGGACTAGCGGGGGGGCCTAACACCGGGGAGCTGTTTTTT	CASSLAGLAGGPNTGELFF
TRBV12-3/TRBV12-4	few	TRBJ1-2	NA	TGTGCCAGCAGTTCACTCGGATTTGCCTATGGCTACACCTTC	CASSSLGFAYGYTF
TRBV12-3/TRBV12-4	NA	TRBJ1-5	TRBD1	TGTGCCAGCAGTTTAGGGACAGGGGGTCTCAATCAGCCCCAGCATTTT	CASSLGTGGLNQPQHF
TRBV24-1	NA	TRBJ2-3	TRBD2	TGTGCCACCAGTGATTTGGAGCGGGATGGCACAGATACGCAGTATTTT	CATSDLERDGTDTQYF
TRBV28	NA	TRBJ2-7	TRBD1	TGTGCCAGCTTACCTTGGATTGGGGACAGGGGATCCGAGCAGTACTTC	CASLPWIGDRGSEQYF
TRBV9	NA	TRBJ1-2	NA	TGTGCCAGCAGCCTCGGGGAGGGTGATTTTGGCGGCTACACCTTC	CASSLGEGDFGGYTF
TRBV27	NA	TRBJ2-1	NA	TGTGCCAGCAAACGAGGTCCTAACTCCTACAATGAGCAGTTCTTC	CASKRGPNSYNEQFF
TRBV21-1	NA	TRBJ2-7	NA	TGTGCCAGCAGCAAAGCGAGGGCAGGCTCCTACGAGCAGTACTTC	CASSKARAGSYEQYF
TRBV5-1	NA	TRBJ2-3	TRBD2	TGCGCCAGCACTAGCGGGGGGCGATTATCGGATACGCAGTATTTT	CASTSGGRLSDTQYF
TRBV6-5	NA	TRBJ2-1	TRBD2	TGTGCCAGCGCAGTAGCGGGGGTTTACAATGAGCAGTTCTTC	CASAVAGVYNEQFF
TRBV7-2	NA	TRBJ2-7	NA	TGTGCCAGCGGCAAATACGAGCAGTACTTC	CASGKYEQYF
TRBV3-1	NA	TRBJ2-1	NA	TGTGCCAGCAGCCAAGAACCACAGGCCAGGAACAATGAGCAGTTCTTC	CASSQEPQARNNEQFF
TRBV5-1	NA	TRBJ2-7	NA	TGCGCCAGCAGCCCCAACGGGGTTGGGGGGTACGAGCAGTACTTC	CASSPNGVGGYEQYF
TRBV6-5	once	TRBJ1-1	TRBD1	TGTGCCAGCAGTTCTATGAAATCAGGGGGCGCGCGTAGGAGCACTGAAGCTTTCTTT	CASSSMKSGGARRSTEAFF
TRBV30	NA	TRBJ2-7	TRBD1	TGTGCCTGGAGTCCGACAGGGGTCTACGAGCAGTACTTC	CAWSPTGVYEQYF
TRBV28	few	TRBJ2-7	NA	TGTGCCAGCAGCCGGGTGGGCTACGAGCAGTACTTC	CASSRVGYEQYF
TRBV7-2	few	TRBJ2-1	NA	TGTGCCAGCAGCTTACCGGCGGGGACCTACAATGAGCAGTTCTTC	CASSLPAGTYNEQFF
TRBV3-1	NA	TRBJ2-2	NA	TGTGCCAGCAGCCAAGAGGGAGGCGGGGAGCTGTTTTTT	CASSQEGGGELFF
TRBV4-3	few	TRBJ1-2	NA	TGCGCCAGCAGCCAAGATATTGGGCCCTATGGCTACACCTTC	CASSQDIGPYGYTF
TRBV6-1	NA	TRBJ1-4	NA	TGTGCCAGCAGTGAGTCGGTGGCTAATGAAAAACTGTTTTTT	CASSESVANEKLFF
TRBV6-2/TRBV6-3	NA	TRBJ2-7	NA	TGTGCCAGCAGTGACTCCGGACAGCACCACGAGCAGTACTTC	CASSDSGQHHEQYF
TRBV14	NA	TRBJ2-3	NA	TGTGCCAGCAGCCAAGAAGTAAGGGGCTGGGGAGATACGCAGTATTTT	CASSQEVRGWGDTQYF
TRBV7-9	NA	TRBJ2-1	NA	TGTGCCAGCAGCGGTGGGGACGGCAACTGCAATGAGCAGTTCTTC	CASSGGDGNCNEQFF
TRBV20-1	NA	TRBJ1-1	NA	TGCAGTGCTAGAGATTCGTACCGTGAAGAAGCTTTCTTT	CSARDSYREEAFF
TRBV27	NA	TRBJ1-6	NA	TGTGCCAGCAGTTTCACAGGGCCCAGCTCCTATAATTCACCCCTCCACTTT	CASSFTGPSSYNSPLHF
TRBV14	NA	TRBJ2-1	NA	TGTGCCAGCAGCCTTGGTCCCGGCAATGAGCAGTTCTTC	CASSLGPGNEQFF
TRBV29-1	NA	TRBJ2-1	TRBD2	TGCAGCGTGAGTGTTGCCGGGACTAGGCGGGGTGAGCAGTTCTTC	CSVSVAGTRRGEQFF
TRBV29-1	few	TRBJ2-3	TRBD1	TGCAGCGTTGAAAAGGGGGCGTTGGATACGCAGTATTTT	CSVEKGALDTQYF
TRBV7-2	few	TRBJ2-2	TRBD2	TGTGCCAGCAGCTTAGTCTCGGGACTAGCGGGGTTGATCGGGGAGCTGTTTTTT	CASSLVSGLAGLIGELFF
TRBV6-1	NA	TRBJ2-7	TRBD1	TGTGCCAGCAGGGATAGGGGGCACCCTTACGAGCAGTACTTC	CASRDRGHPYEQYF
TRBV7-2	NA	TRBJ2-1	NA	TGTGCCAGCAGCCCGCTGGGGGGGGCCTCTTATGGTGAGCAGTTCTTC	CASSPLGGASYGEQFF
TRBV7-9	NA	TRBJ2-5	NA	TGTGCCAGCAGCTCCCAAGGGGGGGGCCGTCTTTCGTACCAAGAGACCCAGTACTTC	CASSSQGGGRLSYQETQYF
TRBV29-1	few	TRBJ2-1	TRBD2	TGCAGCGTGGGACTAGCGGGGGCCCCGTCGGAATACAATGAGCAGTTCTTC	CSVGLAGAPSEYNEQFF
TRBV6-6	many	TRBJ2-5	TRBD2	TGTGCCAGCAGTCCGGTAGGGGGACTAGCGTATGGAGAGACCCAGTACTTC	CASSPVGGLAYGETQYF
TRBV7-9	NA	TRBJ2-7	NA	TGTGCCAGCAGCTTAGCCGCGACTCCCCGCTACGAGCAGTACTTC	CASSLAATPRYEQYF
TRBV5-1	once	TRBJ2-5	TRBD1	TGCGCCAGCAGCTTGGACAGGGGTTGGCAAGAGACCCAGTACTTC	CASSLDRGWQETQYF
TRBV7-9	NA	TRBJ2-3	NA	TGTGCCAGCGAAGGAGGGCGGACGGCCCTCACAGATACGCAGTATTTT	CASEGGRTALTDTQYF
TRBV7-9	few	TRBJ1-2	NA	TGTGCCAGCAGCTTAGGTTGGGGGGCTAAGGCTGGCTACACCTTC	CASSLGWGAKAGYTF
TRBV2	NA	TRBJ1-2	TRBD1	TGTGCCAGCATTCGACAGGGCATAACTAATGGCTACACCTTC	CASIRQGITNGYTF
TRBV6-2/TRBV6-3	NA	TRBJ2-1	NA	TGTGCCAGCAGTTACGGGGCGGGGGCAACACTCTCCTACAATGAGCAGTTCTTC	CASSYGAGATLSYNEQFF